This T cell receptor (beta chain) derives from a study of cytomegalovirus exposure and HLA in healthy donors (dated by TCRdb to about 2017). Looking at the study overall: In an earlier analysis of 587 of the donors, 276 Gb of sequence data and 90 million to 120 million unique TCR beta sequences from roughly 180 million T cells were reported. Donor age, sex, ethnicity and CMV serostatus were compiled alongside the repertoire data. Among 350 to 400 genotyped donors of the cohort, an average of approximately 230,000 unique TCR beta nucleotide sequences were sequenced per donor, roughly a sixth of them non-productive. Typing coverage varied by locus: about 620-630 donors for A, B, C, DRB1 and DQB1; under 550 for DQA1; more than 600 for DPA1; roughly 450 for DPB1. HLA typing covered class I and class II loci at four-digit resolution. An early release covering roughly 600 HLA-typed donors comprised about 290 gigabases of sequencing data and tens of millions of unique TCR sequences. Along with the approximately 700-subject first cohort, a separate validation cohort of more than 90 different subjects was used. A later analysis re-examined previously published TCR beta repertoires from just over 650 donors and added high-resolution HLA genotyping to investigate patterns of TCR occurrence. The study was designed to test whether signatures of past pathogen exposure could be identified by cataloging public T cell receptors. The later analysis used no new phenotypic data to find candidate immune exposures, relying instead on TCR beta sequences and their occurrence across donors. Genome-wide SNP genotypes for about 65% of the 666 donors were used in a later genetic analysis, which treated that subset as a discovery cohort. Several DR-DQ haplotypes were handled as single units for association and clustering, since linkage in the cohort was strong. To predict cytomegalovirus infection status, the study combined high-throughput TCR immunosequencing, statistical association of individual TCRs with disease status, and machine learning. The study profiled the T cell repertoires of approximately 700 subjects by immunosequencing and related them to cytomegalovirus serostatus. Every repertoire in the discovery cohort had been generated on one and the same sequencing platform. To decide whether each TCR beta V gene segment behaved as functional or pseudogenic, an earlier analysis of fewer than 750 of the donors relied on high-throughput TCR beta sequencing. Of the roughly 400 genotyped donors, approximately 80% fell in the genetic ancestry cluster associated with self-reported Caucasian donors.

The CDR3 starts with the cysteine, ends with the phenylalanine, and has 15 residues. Of the read, only the CDR3 DNA is kept; its 45 bases are in frame from base 1. V trim: 4 bases; J trim: 4 bases; unmatched bases: 4. The germline V gene encodes CDR1 SGHRS and CDR2 YFSETQ. Libraries came from the immunoSEQ multiplex PCR assay. The multiplex PCR relied on a mix of 60 forward primers for TCR Vbeta segments and 13 reverse primers for TCR Jbeta segments. The CDR3 region of rearranged TCR beta genes was amplified from genomic DNA by a multiplex PCR assay. The Illumina HiSeq System was used to sequence the amplified TCR beta libraries as 87-base-pair reads. The authors' pipeline ran thus. Across the 600 to 700 repertoires, a later analysis counted around 80 million unique TCR beta chains, roughly 11 million of which were shared by at least two donors. A nearest-neighbor algorithm error-corrected the raw reads and collapsed the reads into unique sequences, merging closely related sequences to remove PCR and sequencing errors. To assign V, D and J gene segments, CDR3 sequences were aligned to IMGT reference sequences. For a sequence to be retained, a match of at least six nucleotides was required to both a V gene segment and a J gene segment. A rearrangement was called productive if the CDR3 had no stop codons and remained in frame with V and J, and every other rearrangement was called non-productive. CDR3 was defined by IMGT convention, running from the second conserved V-encoded cysteine to the conserved J-encoded phenylalanine. Sequences without an unambiguous match to a single V gene segment were excluded from the earlier analysis of about 630 of the donors. An earlier analysis of a few hundred of the donors classified V segments as functional when productive rearrangements were above 56.7% and as segregating when the standard deviation between donors was above 5%. To diagnose cytomegalovirus status from the catalog of TCR beta chain sequences, a statistical classification framework was built. A later analysis assigned V and J genes by comparing TCR nucleotide sequences with IMGT/GENE-DB human TR gene sequences. A later analysis assigned CDR3 sequences and most-parsimonious VDJ recombination scenarios with the TCRdist pipeline. In a later analysis, every TCR beta chain was defined by the combination of its CDR3 amino acid sequence and its V-gene family, and reads without a unique V-gene family were dropped. As a way to deal with suspected cross-contamination and a sequencing artifact, a later analysis dropped approximately 590 nucleotide sequences that were highly shared and had low generation probability. In a later analysis, a clonal expansion index was calculated for each public chain from normalized within-repertoire ranks of inferred template counts. Generation probabilities in a later analysis came from a VDJ recombination model fitted to out-of-frame rearrangements, and those results were checked against IGoR. In a later analysis, TCR-TCR, TCR-HLA and TCR-CMV co-occurrence was scored with hypergeometric tests, and a repertoire-size bias correction was applied to TCR pairs. In a later analysis, false discovery rates were estimated by permuting HLA or CMV assignments 20 times. A later analysis grouped co-occurring TCRs with DBSCAN, adding TCRdist sequence similarity when clustering within HLA-allele-positive subsets. For co-occurrence clustering, repertoires with fewer than 30,000 or more than 120,000 public chains were excluded, along with four to six repertoires with anomalous nucleotide sharing. The table was pulled from immuneACCESS by TCRdb, which kept in-frame rearrangements only. Such tables lose some clones; where checked, under half of the loss comes from unresolved V genes, and the rest has no known cause. Clone size and V and J calls were adopted from that table, with D and trimming inferred from the DNA. For this sample there are roughly 130,000 clones; 75% to 85% appear just once. Approximately 11% of the sample is in the top ten clones.

General conclusions and limits of the study: The classifier was reported to diagnose cytomegalovirus status with high specificity and sensitivity in both the original and validation cohorts. Linkage disequilibrium might explain the correlated functional status among segregating V segments, but an unknown experimental factor could not be ruled out. Most TCR sequences were seen in very few donors, while some public TCRs were found in many individuals. Strong co-occurrence of HLA alleles, especially DR and DQ, made assigning TCR associations to individual alleles difficult. The sequencing pipeline was judged likely to have produced a cluster of highly shared sequence variants as a technical artifact. According to a later analysis, parvovirus B19, influenza, CMV and Epstein-Barr virus appeared linked to several top co-occurrence clusters. The presence/absence analyses assumed that sequencing depth was roughly uniform across donors, and that assumption may not be true. Because HLA typing was unavailable for some donors at each locus, only the typed subset was used in association tests. According to a later analysis, most CMV-associated TCR beta chains appeared to be HLA-restricted, and the HLA associations seemed to be driven largely by CMV exposure. A later genetic analysis associated a missense DCLRE1C variant with V-gene and J-gene trimming of TCR beta chains, and an independent cohort replicated the association. The earlier analysis of approximately 560 of the donors excluded approximately 17 rarely observed V segments, including chromosome 9 orphons, because counts were too low. In vitro tests confirmed that a few of the cytomegalovirus-associated TCR beta chains recognize cytomegalovirus antigens. In a later analysis, TCR association rates were found to vary across HLA loci, with the most associated TCRs seen for DRB1 alleles and the fewest for HLA-C alleles. Specific HLA alleles were associated with 15,000 to 20,000 TCR beta sequences at a false discovery rate of 0.05 in a later analysis. A further reported finding was that TCR beta sequences accurately predicted the HLA-A and HLA-B alleles for most subjects in the first cohort. Broadly in line with IMGT annotations, most TCR beta V segments showed up in productive rearrangements about 87% or about 30% of the time in an earlier analysis of 587 of the donors. A later genetic analysis reported fewer N-insertions in productive TCRs among donors in an Asian-associated ancestry cluster than the roughly 670-donor mean. A total of about 180 TCR beta chains were listed by the study as associated with cytomegalovirus. The authors suggested that the approach could potentially be extended to other disease states and immunological phenotypes. CMV serostatus was the only immune exposure information available for the cohort. Compared with equally common non-associated chains, HLA-associated TCR beta chains in a later analysis were more clonally expanded and had lower generation probabilities. This cohort had only TCR beta chains sequenced, and the lack of alpha or paired-chain data limited which features could be detected. Some IMGT-functional V segments, including TRBV6-2 and TRBV6-3, could not be distinguished by the 87-base-pair reads and were therefore excluded.

Of note for this clone: Its antigen remains undetermined. One base away there is no much larger clone; base qualities are not given.

The cohort was made up of around 720 healthy bone marrow donors. All cohort members were sampled while nominally healthy, although unrecorded immune exposures were likely present. The donor was CMV seropositive and belonged to the group of 250 to 300 seropositive cohort members. Each donor provided a peripheral blood sample, and peripheral blood mononuclear cells were used for TCR beta sequencing. Genomic DNA was extracted from the blood cell samples with the Qiagen DNeasy Blood Extraction Kit. The receptor was derived from a male donor in good health and CMV-seropositive. The chain employs TRBV5-1 and TRBJ2-1; the junction holds 11 bases that match TRBD2. The specimen sequenced was PBMCs. The CDR3 is CASSPGTSGYNEQFF. The sequenced DNA: TGCGCCAGCAGCCCCGGGACTAGCGGTTACAATGAGCAGTTCTTC.